This entry features one T cell receptor (beta chain) sequence. Its specific antigen is unknown. One end of the junction does not line up with germline, which may come from a read error. This record comes from a study of T cells in Graves' hyperthyroidism and ophthalmopathy (dated by TCRdb to the late 2010s). Study-level background: Peripheral blood was sampled at the time of initial diagnosis, prior to any treatment. The 100 discovery patients were randomly split 7:3 into training and test sets. According to the paper, TCR Vbeta CDR3 sequencing was carried out on some 140 peripheral blood samples, which came from fewer than 50 ophthalmopathy, around 74 hyperthyroidism and roughly 17 progressor patients. The study also compared thyroid tissue and blood T-cell repertoires from several Graves' hyperthyroidism patients. To identify distinguishing TCR V-J signatures, a discovery cohort of about 100 patients was used, comprising roughly 45 with Graves' ophthalmopathy and some 60 with stable Graves' hyperthyroidism. Prospective prediction of ophthalmopathy was tested in an independent validation cohort of fewer than 20 hyperthyroidism patients and some 17 patients who later progressed to ophthalmopathy. After sampling, hyperthyroidism patients received methimazole starting at 30 mg daily, and ophthalmopathy patients received high-dose intravenous methylprednisolone. On the study overall, not on this receptor specifically: During validation, the model predicted progression to ophthalmopathy a median of around 7 months ahead of onset, with almost 71% sensitivity and around 72% specificity. Sample size was not statistically predetermined, and investigators were not blinded to group allocation. Most expanded thyroid clonotypes (frequency above 0.001) were also detected in blood, a finding suggesting that blood repertoires may reflect thyroid immune responses. A model built on a 13 V-J signature distinguished ophthalmopathy from stable hyperthyroidism, reaching about 88% sensitivity and under 84% specificity in cross-validation and 80%/75% in testing.

Stable Graves' hyperthyroidism was defined as no progression to ophthalmopathy during 18 months of follow-up. Hyperthyroidism patients were newly diagnosed, had a disease duration of under 2 months, and were aged 18 to 65 years. Any patient with an uncontrolled infection, another autoimmune disease, pregnancy or lactation was excluded. Diagnoses were established on the basis of clinical symptoms, serum thyroxine and TRAb, thyroid ultrasound, and orbital computed tomography. PBMCs were isolated from about 9.1 ml of fresh peripheral blood by Ficoll-Paque density gradient centrifugation. Total RNA was extracted using Trizol reagent, and RNA quality was assessed on an Agilent 2100 Bioanalyzer. The TCR beta CDR3 regions were amplified from the RNA transcripts. For the first round of RT-PCR on the TCR CDR3, the HTBI primer set was used together with the Qiagen OneStep RT-PCR kit. Libraries were constructed in a second round of multiplex PCR, after which size selection and purification were carried out. Sequencing of the libraries was done on an Illumina HiSeq2000 using paired-end 100 bp reads. The original pipeline was this. Raw data were processed with SOAPnuke, discarding reads with adapters, uncalled bases, mean Phred below 15, or no exact constant-primer or identifier match. High-quality paired reads were merged using COPE v1.2.5, and each unique nucleotide sequence was defined as a clonotype. MiTCR v1.1 was used to align the clonotypes against IMGT TRBV, TRBD and TRBJ reference segments. Analysis was restricted to V-J combinations with a frequency above 0.0001, which covered roughly 99% of repertoires. A TCS score was defined as the ratio of F50 (clonal expansion) to E x V (chaos), with BLOSUM62-based TCRdist applied between CDR3 peptides within each V-J. Welch's t-statistics and random forest reduced just over 500 V-J features to roughly 13, which were used in a naive Bayes classifier (R e1071). The Morisita-Horn index was used to measure how similar the thyroid and blood repertoires were. TCRdb's own reprocessing of the public reads used fastp at Q25 and MiXCR and kept productive beta chains. Identical CDR3 proteins give one entry, which carries the most common genes and DNA. TCRdb's processing, not the authors' own work, is the source of the V and J calls. The sample has hundreds of thousands of distinct CDR3 sequences on record, more than 30% of them singletons. The leading ten clones occupy 7.5% to 9.5% of the sample.

Per the germline V gene, SQVTM is the CDR1 and ANQGSEA is the CDR2. Inclusive of the bounding cysteine and phenylalanine, the CDR3 is 13 residues long. Only the CDR3 part of the read is kept: 39 bases, read in frame from the first base. Sequenced sample: blood. The TCR comes from a man in his late teens or twenties with Graves' hyperthyroidism. The rearranged segments are TRBV29-1 and TRBJ2-7; the D match is possibly TRBD1 or TRBD2, with 5 bases aligned in each. At the DNA level, the sequence is TGCAGCGTCGGGACCCGTCACACCGGGGAGCTGTACTTC. It encodes CSVGTRHTGELYF.